This T cell receptor (beta chain) originates from a study of regulatory T cells in long-lasting Graves disease. Sequencing libraries for TCR beta were prepared with iRepertoire HTBI primers and Arm-PCR of CDR3 regions. Authors' processing steps: Detected in the samples were around 62 TRBV and 14 TRBJ segments. One entry per CDR3 protein, called by TCRdb with MiXCR from the multiplex PCR reads. TCRdb, not the original authors, processed these V and J calls. The data show under 300,000 distinct CDR3 sequences, with over 20% seen just once and roughly 14% held by the top ten. The time point denotes: newly diagnosed GD, antithyroid drugs for less than 3 months. RNA extracted from PBMCs served as the sequencing template. An endocrinology unit in Xi'an, China, supplied the patients. This TCR was sampled from a female donor with Graves disease. The source material was peripheral blood mononuclear cells (PBMCs), sampled at new diagnosis, from a patient treated with antithyroid drugs.

CDR3 nucleotides: TGTGCCAGTTCGACAGGGGTAGGAACTAATGAAAAACTGTTTTTT. This sequence encodes CASSTGVGTNEKLFF. J is TRBJ1-4 and V is TRBV13; 8 bases map to TRBD1. Germline V CDR1 and CDR2: PRHDT, FYEKMQ (reference sequence). After removal of 9 bases from V and 1 base from J, the junction contained 7 bases not matched to a gene. The CDR3 runs 15 residues.